This TCR beta chain was identified during a study of blood T cell repertoires in COVID-19. Whole-study context: COVID-19 samples, acute and convalescent, were from the United States, Italy and Spain.

Sequencing used immunoSEQ multiplex PCR; TCRdb keeps in-frame clones, though not all of them. The sample has 250,000 to 350,000 clones; about 87% are singletons. CDR3 size: 15 residues. Germline V gives CDR1 SGHTA, CDR2 FQGNSA. V shed 5 bases and J 8 bases; nucleotides not matched to a gene: 11. The receptor's source is a woman between 45 and 65 years old who had recovered from COVID-19. Sample: peripheral blood. The rearrangement uses TRBV7-2 and TRBJ1-4, with 7 nucleotides matching TRBD1. CDR3 region: CASSPRGANGEKLFF. The DNA for the CDR3 is TGTGCCAGCAGCCCCAGGGGGGCCAATGGCGAAAAACTGTTTTTT.